This TCR beta chain was profiled in a study of regulatory and conventional T cells in RAG deficiency. Germline-derived CDR1 and CDR2 are MNHNS and SASEGT. CDR3 length: 15 residues. Deletions cut 7 bases from V and 3 bases from J, with 18 bases between. As for this clone: Its specificity is unknown.

The study, taken as a whole, reports: Shannon entropy was markedly lower and Simpson indices higher in RAG-deficient patients than control T-cell subsets.

TCRdb's table, derived via immunoSEQ multiplex PCR, lists solely in-frame clones and lacks some. The sample lists 34,000 or so clones, approximately 90% occurring once. These data are also associated with another study on regulatory T cells. From that paper: Primers: 52 TRBV forward and 13 TRBJ reverse. Patient repertoires had restricted TRB V-J pairs and skewed V and J usage, most in Tregs.

This TCR was sampled from a human donor in good health. The chain recombines TRBV6-1 with TRBJ1-2; tentatively, D is TRBD1 (5 bases). Sequences were obtained from CD8+ T cells sorted from blood. In DNA, the CDR3 is TGTGCCAGCATGCAGGGTCACCCCCTAGACTATGGCTACACCTTC. The encoded protein is CASMQGHPLDYGYTF.